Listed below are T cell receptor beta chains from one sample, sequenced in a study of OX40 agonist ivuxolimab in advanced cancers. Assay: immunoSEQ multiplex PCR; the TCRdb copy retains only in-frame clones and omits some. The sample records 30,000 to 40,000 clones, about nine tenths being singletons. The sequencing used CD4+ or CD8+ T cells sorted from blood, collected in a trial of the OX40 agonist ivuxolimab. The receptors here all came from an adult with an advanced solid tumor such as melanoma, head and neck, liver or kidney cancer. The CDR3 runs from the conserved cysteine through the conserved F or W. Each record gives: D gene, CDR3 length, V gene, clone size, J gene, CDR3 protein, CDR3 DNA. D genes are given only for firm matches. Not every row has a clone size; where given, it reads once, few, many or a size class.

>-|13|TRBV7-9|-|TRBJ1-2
CASSFGPAYGYTF
TGTGCCAGCAGCTTTGGGCCTGCTTATGGCTACACCTTC
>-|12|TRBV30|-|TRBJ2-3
CAWRELTDTQYF
TGTGCCTGGAGGGAGCTCACAGATACGCAGTATTTT
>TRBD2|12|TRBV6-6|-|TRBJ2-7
CASRTGGYEQYF
TGTGCCAGCAGGACGGGGGGCTACGAGCAGTACTTC
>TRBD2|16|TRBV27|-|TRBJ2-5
CASSPLAGDPGETQYF
TGTGCCAGCAGCCCACTAGCGGGGGATCCGGGAGAGACCCAGTACTTC
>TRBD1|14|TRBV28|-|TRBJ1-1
CASSGDMRTGEAFF
TGTGCCAGCAGTGGGGATATGAGGACAGGTGAAGCTTTCTTT
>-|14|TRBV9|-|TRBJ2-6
CASSVGSGANVLTF
TGTGCCAGCAGCGTGGGCTCTGGGGCCAACGTCCTGACTTTC
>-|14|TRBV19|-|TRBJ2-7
CASSIREWPYEQYF
TGTGCCAGTAGTATTCGGGAATGGCCCTACGAGCAGTACTTC
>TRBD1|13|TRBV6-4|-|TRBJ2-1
CASRDDRANEQFF
TGTGCCAGCAGAGACGACAGGGCGAATGAGCAGTTCTTC
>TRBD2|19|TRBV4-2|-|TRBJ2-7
CASSRHKGTSGREYYEQYF
TGTGCCAGCAGCCGCCATAAAGGGACTAGCGGGAGAGAATACTACGAGCAGTACTTC
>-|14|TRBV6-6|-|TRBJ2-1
CATSEGETYNEQFF
TGTGCCACCTCGGAGGGAGAGACTTACAATGAGCAGTTCTTC
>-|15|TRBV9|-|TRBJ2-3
CASSPTGWGADTQYF
TGTGCCAGCAGCCCTACGGGGTGGGGAGCAGATACGCAGTATTTT
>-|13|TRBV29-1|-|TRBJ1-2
CSALGQQRYGYTF
TGCAGCGCCCTTGGACAACAGCGCTATGGCTACACCTTC
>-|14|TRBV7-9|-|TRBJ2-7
CASSLAGPRPEQYF
TGTGCCAGCAGCTTAGCGGGACCACGTCCCGAGCAGTACTTC
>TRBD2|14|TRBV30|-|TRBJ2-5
CAWVAGGPGETQYF
TGTGCCTGGGTAGCGGGGGGGCCCGGGGAGACCCAGTACTTC
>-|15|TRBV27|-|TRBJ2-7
CASTVSGTGPYEQYF
TGTGCCAGCACCGTCTCCGGGACGGGACCGTACGAGCAGTACTTC
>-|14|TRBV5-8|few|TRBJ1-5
CASSPGNVAQPQHF
TGTGCCAGCAGCCCCGGGAACGTGGCGCAGCCCCAGCATTTT
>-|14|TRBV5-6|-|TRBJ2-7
CASSLTVGSYEQYF
TGTGCCAGCAGCTTGACAGTAGGGTCCTACGAGCAGTACTTC
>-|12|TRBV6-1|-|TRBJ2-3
CASSRGTDTQYF
TGTGCCAGCAGCCGTGGCACAGATACGCAGTATTTT
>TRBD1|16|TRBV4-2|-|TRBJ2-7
CASSPPTAGGPREQYF
TGTGCCAGCAGCCCCCCCACGGCAGGGGGCCCGAGGGAGCAGTACTTC
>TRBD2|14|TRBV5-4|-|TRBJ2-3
CASSSSGYTDTQYF
TGTGCCAGCAGCTCTAGCGGATACACAGATACGCAGTATTTT
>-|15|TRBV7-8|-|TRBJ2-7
CASSLGQFGGYEQYF
TGTGCCAGCAGCTTAGGTCAATTCGGGGGTTACGAGCAGTACTTC
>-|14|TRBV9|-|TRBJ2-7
CASSVAGDGGEQYF
TGTGCCAGCAGCGTAGCGGGAGACGGGGGCGAGCAGTACTTC
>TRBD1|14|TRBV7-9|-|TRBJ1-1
CASSLDDRGWKAFF
TGTGCCAGCAGCTTAGACGACAGGGGATGGAAAGCTTTCTTT
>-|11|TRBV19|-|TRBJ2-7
CASSTAYEQYF
TGTGCCAGTAGTACAGCCTACGAGCAGTACTTC
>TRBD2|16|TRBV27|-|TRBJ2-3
CASSSIAGGLTDTQYF
TGTGCCAGCAGTTCCATAGCGGGGGGATTGACAGATACGCAGTATTTT
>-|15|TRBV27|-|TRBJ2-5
CASSAPGQGQETQYF
TGTGCCAGCAGTGCTCCGGGACAAGGCCAAGAGACCCAGTACTTC